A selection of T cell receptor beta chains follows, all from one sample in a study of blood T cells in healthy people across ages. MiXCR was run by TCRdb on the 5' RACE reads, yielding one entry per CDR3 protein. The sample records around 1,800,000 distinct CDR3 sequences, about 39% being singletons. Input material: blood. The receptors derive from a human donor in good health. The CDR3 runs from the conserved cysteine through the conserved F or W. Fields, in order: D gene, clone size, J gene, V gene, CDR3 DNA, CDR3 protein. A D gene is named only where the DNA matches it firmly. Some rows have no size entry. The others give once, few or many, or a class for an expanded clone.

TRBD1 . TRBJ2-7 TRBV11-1 TGTGCCGGCAGCCACCGGGACAGAGCTCCCTACGAGCAGTACTTC CAGSHRDRAPYEQYF
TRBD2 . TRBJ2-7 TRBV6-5 TGTGCCAGCAGTTACCTGCCCGGACTAGCGGGGGCATCCTACGAGCAGTACTTC CASSYLPGLAGASYEQYF
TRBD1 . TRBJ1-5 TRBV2 TGTGCCAGCACTACCGGACAGGGGATTAATCAGCCCCAGCATTTT CASTTGQGINQPQHF
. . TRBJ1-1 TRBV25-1 TGTGCCAGCAGTGAATATTTCATGGACAGCCTCTTGAACACTGAAGCTTTCTTT CASSEYFMDSLLNTEAFF
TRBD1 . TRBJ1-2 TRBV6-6 TGTGCCAGCAGTTTCTCGACAGGGGGAGGCTATGGCTACACCTTC CASSFSTGGGYGYTF
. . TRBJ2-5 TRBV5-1 TGCGCCAGCAGGGGTCGAGGGTGGCCAGGAGAGACCCAGTACTTC CASRGRGWPGETQYF
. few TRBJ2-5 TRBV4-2 TGTGTCAGCAGCCAAGAGGGGATTGCGGCTGGGGGGACCCAGTACTTC CVSSQEGIAAGGTQYF
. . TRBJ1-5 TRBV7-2 TGTGTCAGCAGCTTAGAGGGGAATCAGCCCCAGCATTTT CVSSLEGNQPQHF
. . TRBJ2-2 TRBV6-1 TGTGCCAGCACGAGGGACGGACTTACGAACACCGGGGAGCTGTTTTTT CASTRDGLTNTGELFF
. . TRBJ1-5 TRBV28 TGTGCCAGCACTACCCAGAGGACCTGGCAGCCCCAGCATTTT CASTTQRTWQPQHF
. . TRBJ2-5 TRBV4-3 TGCGCCAGCAGCCATGGTAGCGGCAACCAAGAGACCCAGTACTTC CASSHGSGNQETQYF
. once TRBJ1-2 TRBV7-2 TGTGCCAGCAGCCCCACGATCCGCTATGGCTACACCTTC CASSPTIRYGYTF
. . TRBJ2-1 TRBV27 TGTGCCAGCATCCCACTGGCCGGGACCGCCTACAATGAGCAGTTCTTC CASIPLAGTAYNEQFF
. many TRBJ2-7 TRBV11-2 TGTGCCAGCAGCTTATATCGCCAGACCGAGCAGTACTTC CASSLYRQTEQYF
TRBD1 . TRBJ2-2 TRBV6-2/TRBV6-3 TGTGCCAGCAGTTACTCGAGCAGGGGGCCGAACACCGGGGAGCTGTTTTTT CASSYSSRGPNTGELFF
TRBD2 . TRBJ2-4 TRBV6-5 TGTGCCAGCAGTTACGGGAGGGGATGGGACATTCAGTACTTC CASSYGRGWDIQYF
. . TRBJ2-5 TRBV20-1 TGCAGTGCTAGAGGTCGACGGCCCCTGGGGCAAGAGACCCAGTACTTC CSARGRRPLGQETQYF
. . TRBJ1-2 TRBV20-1 TGCAGTGCTGGGGACGGGGGGCATGGCTGCACCTTC CSAGDGGHGCTF
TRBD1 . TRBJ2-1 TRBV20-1 TGCAGTTTTGACAGGGTTGACGGCTACAATGAGCAGTTCTTC CSFDRVDGYNEQFF
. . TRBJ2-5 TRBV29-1 TGCAGCGTTAATGTGGTTCCGGAGACCCAGTACTTC CSVNVVPETQYF
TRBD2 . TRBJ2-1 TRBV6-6 TGTGCCAGCAGACCGCCTGATGGTCAGGGAGGGAATGAGCAGTTCTTC CASRPPDGQGGNEQFF
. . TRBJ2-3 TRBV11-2 TGTGCCAGCAGCTTAGCATTCCGGGGTCGAGATACGCAGTATTTT CASSLAFRGRDTQYF
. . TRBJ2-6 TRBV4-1 TGCGCCAGCAGACGTCCGGACACCTCGTTCTCTGGGGCCAACGTCCTGACTTTC CASRRPDTSFSGANVLTF
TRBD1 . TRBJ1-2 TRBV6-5 TGTGCCAGCACCAAAACAGGGGTTGGCTACACCTTC CASTKTGVGYTF
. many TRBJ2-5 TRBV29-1 TGCAGCGCTCGGGACACTAAGCAGTACTTC CSARDTKQYF
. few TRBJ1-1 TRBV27 TGTGCCAGCAGTTTCGATAGGCCAAAGTTACAAAACACTGAAGCTTTCTTT CASSFDRPKLQNTEAFF
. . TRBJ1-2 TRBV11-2 TGTGCCAGCAGCTTAGGGGCCGAGAGTTCCTATGGCTACACCTTC CASSLGAESSYGYTF
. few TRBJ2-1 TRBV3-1 TGTGCCAGCAGCCAAGATCCGGCACAGTACAATGAGCAGTTCTTC CASSQDPAQYNEQFF
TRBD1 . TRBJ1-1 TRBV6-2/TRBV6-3 TGTGCCAGCAGTTCCAGGGGGTGGACTGAAGCTTTCTTT CASSSRGWTEAFF
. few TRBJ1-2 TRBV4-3 TGCGCCAGCAGCCAAGTATATTTTAGGAGTATCGATGGCTACACCTTC CASSQVYFRSIDGYTF
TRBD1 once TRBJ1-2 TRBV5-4 TGTGCCAGCAGCTTGCCGGGACAGTTTGACTATGGCTACACCTTC CASSLPGQFDYGYTF
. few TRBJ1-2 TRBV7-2 TGTGCCAGCAGCCTGACCTATGGTGGCTACACCTTC CASSLTYGGYTF
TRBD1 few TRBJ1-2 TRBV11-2 TGTGCCAGCAGCTCAGGACAGGGAACTAGCACGGGGTATGGCTACACCTTC CASSSGQGTSTGYGYTF
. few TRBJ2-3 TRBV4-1 TGCGCCAGCAGCCGATACACTAGTGCTAGCACAGATACGCAGTATTTT CASSRYTSASTDTQYF
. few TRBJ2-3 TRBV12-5 TGTGCTAGTGGTTTGGTCAGAGATACGCAGTATTTT CASGLVRDTQYF
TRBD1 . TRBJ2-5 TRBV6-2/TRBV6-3 TGTGCCAGCAGTAGAGAGGGACAGGACTACGGGCAGTACTTC CASSREGQDYGQYF
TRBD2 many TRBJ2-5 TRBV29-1 TGCAGCGTTGAGGGACTACAACAAGAGACCCAGTACTTC CSVEGLQQETQYF
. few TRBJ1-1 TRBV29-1 TGCAGCGTTGAAGAAGGAGGGCCTGAAGCTTTCTTT CSVEEGGPEAFF
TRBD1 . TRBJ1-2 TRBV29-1 TGCAGCATTGGAGGGACAGGGGGCTATGGCTACACCTTC CSIGGTGGYGYTF
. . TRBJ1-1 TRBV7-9 TGTGCCAGCAGCTCCTATGGGGGCTCGGGTACTGAAGCTTTCTTT CASSSYGGSGTEAFF
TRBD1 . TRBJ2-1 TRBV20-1 TGCAGTGCTAGGGGACAGCGAAACCTCAATGAGCAGTTCTTC CSARGQRNLNEQFF
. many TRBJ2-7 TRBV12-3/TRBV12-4 TGTGCCAGCAGAACGGACAGCTCCTACGAGCAGTACTTC CASRTDSSYEQYF
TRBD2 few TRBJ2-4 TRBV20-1 TGCAGTGCCCAACCCAGGACTAGCGGGGGGGCTGGCATTCAGTACTTC CSAQPRTSGGAGIQYF
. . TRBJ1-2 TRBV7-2 TGTGCCAGCAGCTTAGATACGAGGGGGGGCTACACCTTC CASSLDTRGGYTF
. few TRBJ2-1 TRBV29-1 TGCAGCGTTGGCGGGGGCTGGGATGAGCAGTTCTTC CSVGGGWDEQFF
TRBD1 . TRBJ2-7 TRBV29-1 TGCAGCGTTGAATTTTGGACAGGGGGCGACGAGCAGTACTTC CSVEFWTGGDEQYF
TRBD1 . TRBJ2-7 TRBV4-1 TGCGCCGGCAGCCAAGCTTCTGGCCAGGGGGCGTACGAGCAGTACTTC CAGSQASGQGAYEQYF